One sample yielded the 15 T cell receptor beta chains listed below, sequenced in a study of T cells in Graves' hyperthyroidism and ophthalmopathy. RNA transcripts provided the source from which TCR beta CDR3 regions were amplified. TCR CDR3 underwent first-round RT-PCR with the HTBI primer set. MiXCR, run by TCRdb on the multiplex PCR reads, gives a single entry per CDR3 protein. The table has about 400,000 distinct CDR3 sequences, under 15% seen once. Sequencing was carried out using blood. All receptors derive from a woman aged 25 to 39 with Graves' hyperthyroidism.

V is TRBV10-3 and J is TRBJ1-1; D uncertain. Per germline, CDR1 ENHRY and CDR2 SYGVKD. The CDR3 covers 15 residues. With 3 bases removed from V and 2 bases from J, the gap between germline ends came to 13 bases. Written as DNA, the CDR3 is TGTGCCATCAGTGAATCCACTACAGTAAACACTGAAGCTTTCTTT. Translating it yields CAISESTTVNTEAFF.

This clonotype was recorded many times. This sequence joins TRBV12-3 or TRBV12-4 and TRBJ2-5; 7 bases agree with TRBD2. The CDR3 is 14 residues long. Trimming took 5 bases from V and 4 from J; bases not matched to a gene: 7. CDR3 nucleotide sequence: TGTGCCAGCAGTGGCGGGAGCGGTCCAGAGACCCAGTACTTC. Its translation is CASSGGSGPETQYF.

This clonotype has just a few counts. The chain is built from TRBV11-3 and TRBJ2-1, with TRBD2 identical over 9 bases. This CDR3 region has 17 residues. CDR1 and CDR2 (germline): SGHNT, YENEEA. J was trimmed by 4 bases and V by 4 bases; bases with no gene match: 11. CDR3 DNA sequence: TGTGCCAGCAGCTCGGGATCCCTAGCGGGGACGTACAATGAGCAGTTCTTC. Translating gives CASSSGSLAGTYNEQFF.

This clonotype was detected many times. V is TRBV5-1 and J is TRBJ2-1; 8 bases match TRBD2. CDR1 and CDR2 from the germline V gene are SGHRS and YFSETQ. The CDR3 extends over 14 amino acids. Trimming took 4 bases from V and 5 from J; bases not matched to a gene: 5. CDR3 DNA: TGCGCCAGCAGCCGGGGGGGAGGTAACAATGAGCAGTTCTTC. Its protein product is CASSRGGGNNEQFF. The whole variable domain, remainder taken from reference TRBV5-1 and TRBJ2-1, is KAGVTQTPRYLIKTRGQQVTLSCSPISGHRSVSWYQQTPGQGLQFLFEYFSETQRNKGNFPGRFSGRQFSNSRSEMNVSTLELGDSALYLCASSRGGGNNEQFFGPGTRLTVL.

V usage is TRBV5-1 and J usage is TRBJ2-1; a weak D match, TRBD2 (5 bases). The CDR3 is 14 residues long. Germline V CDR1 and CDR2: SGHRS, YFSETQ. V lost 1 base and J 2 bases, leaving 7 bases between the germline ends. CDR3 sequence reads: CASSLNSAYNEQFF. The CDR3 DNA reads as TGCGCCAGCAGCTTGAATAGCGCCTACAATGAGCAGTTCTTC. The full variable domain, rest sourced from reference TRBV5-1 and TRBJ2-1, is KAGVTQTPRYLIKTRGQQVTLSCSPISGHRSVSWYQQTPGQGLQFLFEYFSETQRNKGNFPGRFSGRQFSNSRSEMNVSTLELGDSALYLCASSLNSAYNEQFFGPGTRLTVL.

This clonotype was seen a few times. The J gene is TRBJ2-4, the V gene TRBV6-5; 10 bases fit TRBD1. The ends lost 0 bases at V and 8 bases at J; junction bases unmatched: 10. The CDR3 sequence is 17 residues long. The germline gives CDR1 MNHEY, CDR2 SVGAGI. CDR3 loop: CASSYSSSTGGGDIQYF. CDR3 coding DNA: TGTGCCAGCAGTTACTCGTCTTCGACAGGGGGCGGAGACATTCAGTACTTC.

The chain joins TRBV29-1 to TRBJ2-7; 7 bases are shared with TRBD1. V was pared by 6 bases and J by 0 bases, with 8 bases of the junction left unmatched. The CDR3 extends over 14 amino acids. The germline V gene encodes CDR1 SQVTM and CDR2 ANQGSEA. CDR3 in DNA: TGCAGCGTAAGACAGGGCCTGTCCTCCTACGAGCAGTACTTC. This encodes CSVRQGLSSYEQYF.

This clonotype was recorded at least ten times. J is TRBJ2-3 and V is TRBV28; 7 nucleotides match TRBD1. The CDR3 spans 13 residues. The germline CDR1 and CDR2 sequences are MDHEN and SYDVKM. The J segment lost 0 bases and the V segment lost 10 bases, leaving 4 bases of the junction unmatched. The CDR3: CANRDSSTDTQYF. The CDR3 DNA reads as TGTGCCAACCGGGACAGTAGCACAGATACGCAGTATTTT.

The sample holds many counts of this clonotype. This sequence joins TRBV6-2 or TRBV6-3 and TRBJ2-2; 10 nucleotides match TRBD2. J gave up 5 bases and V 7 bases, and 13 bases lay outside the gene matches. CDR3 length: 17 amino acids. Germline CDR1 and CDR2: MNHEY and SVGEGT. The CDR3 region has the DNA TGTGCCAGCACCCTGGGTCTAGCGGGAGTAAGAACCGGGGAGCTGTTTTTT. Translating gives CASTLGLAGVRTGELFF.

This chain joins TRBV9 and TRBJ1-2, with unresolved D. This CDR3 has 14 residues. V was trimmed by 1 base and J by 0 bases, leaving 7 bases between them. Germline V gene lookup returns CDR1 SGDLS and CDR2 YYNGEE. The CDR3 is CASSVQGPNYGYTF. As DNA, the CDR3 is TGTGCCAGCAGCGTACAAGGTCCTAACTATGGCTACACCTTC.

This clonotype was seen many times. The V call is TRBV9, the J call TRBJ1-1, with D unclear. Germline lookup yields CDR1 SGDLS and CDR2 YYNGEE. This CDR3 spans 14 amino acids. Trimming took 4 bases from V and 1 from J, leaving 11 bases between them. CDR3: CASSPDFGNTEAFF. DNA for the CDR3: TGTGCCAGCAGCCCGGATTTCGGGAACACTGAAGCTTTCTTT.

This clonotype was seen more than once but under ten times. A much larger clone lies one base from this, so it may be a read error. The rearrangement uses TRBV28 and TRBJ2-1; no firm D call. The germline gives CDR1 MDHEN, CDR2 SYDVKM. Trimming removed 10 bases from V and 9 bases from J, with 22 bases in between. The CDR3 length is 14 residues. CDR3 sequence: CANIPPGGIGEQFF. CDR3 DNA: TGTGCCAACATCCCCCCCGGCGGAATCGGTGAGCAGTTCTTC.

About this clonotype itself: One end of the junction varies from germline; a read error may be responsible. The chain uses TRBV28 and TRBJ1-2; TRBD1 matches at 7 bases. CDR3 length: 17 amino acids. CDR1 is MDHEN and CDR2 is SYDVKM in the germline V gene. The CDR3 DNA reads as TGTGCCAGCACCACCTCGCCCGGGGGGCGAGGGGGCTATGGCTACGCCTTC. It translates to CASTTSPGGRGGYGYAF.

This clonotype has at least ten counts. This chain links TRBV20-1 with TRBJ2-3; 7 positions match TRBD2. V shed 3 bases, J shed 1 base, and the junction held 7 bases outside the gene matches. The CDR3 extends over 15 amino acids. Germline V gives CDR1 DFQATT, CDR2 SNEGSKA (reference sequence). CDR3 in amino acids: CSASPGGVGTDTQYF. The CDR3 nucleotides are TGCAGTGCTAGTCCGGGGGGAGTGGGCACAGATACGCAGTATTTT.

This clonotype was observed many times. The chain recombines TRBV3-1 with TRBJ2-7; TRBD2 aligns across 8 bases. Germline-derived CDR1 and CDR2 are LGHDT and YNNKEL (reference sequence). V lost 4 bases and J lost 3; bases outside the gene matches: 11. The CDR3 is made up of 16 amino acids. CDR3 sequence reads: CASSPREGPPYYEQYF. For the CDR3, the DNA is TGTGCCAGCAGCCCCCGGGAGGGGCCCCCGTACTACGAGCAGTACTTC.